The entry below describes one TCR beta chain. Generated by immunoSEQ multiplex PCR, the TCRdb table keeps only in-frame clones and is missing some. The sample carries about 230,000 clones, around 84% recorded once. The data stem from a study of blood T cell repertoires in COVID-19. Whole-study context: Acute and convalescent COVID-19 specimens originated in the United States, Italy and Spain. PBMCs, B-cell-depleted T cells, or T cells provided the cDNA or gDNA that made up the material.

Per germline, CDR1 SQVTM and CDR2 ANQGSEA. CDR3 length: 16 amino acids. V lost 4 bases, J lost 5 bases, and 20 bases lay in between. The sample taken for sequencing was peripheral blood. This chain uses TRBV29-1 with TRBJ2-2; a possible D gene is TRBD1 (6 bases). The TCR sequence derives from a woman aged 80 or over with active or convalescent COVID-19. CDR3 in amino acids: CSVAWGTTRGTGELFF. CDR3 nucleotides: TGCAGCGTTGCTTGGGGGACAACCCGAGGGACCGGGGAGCTGTTTTTT.